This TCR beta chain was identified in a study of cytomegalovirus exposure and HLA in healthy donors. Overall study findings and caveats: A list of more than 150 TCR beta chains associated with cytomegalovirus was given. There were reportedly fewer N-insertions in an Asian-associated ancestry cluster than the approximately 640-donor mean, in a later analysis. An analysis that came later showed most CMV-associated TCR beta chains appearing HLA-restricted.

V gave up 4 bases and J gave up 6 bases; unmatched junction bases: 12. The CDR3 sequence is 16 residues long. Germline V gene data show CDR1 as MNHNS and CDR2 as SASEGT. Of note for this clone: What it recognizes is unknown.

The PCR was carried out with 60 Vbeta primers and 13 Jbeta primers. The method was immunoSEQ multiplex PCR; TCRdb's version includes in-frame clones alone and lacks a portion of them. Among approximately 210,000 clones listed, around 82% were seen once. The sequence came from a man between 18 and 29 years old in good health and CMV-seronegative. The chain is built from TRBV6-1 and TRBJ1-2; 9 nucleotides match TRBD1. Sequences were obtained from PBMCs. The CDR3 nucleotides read TGTGCCAGCAGTGTGTTAGCGGGACAGGGCTTTGATGGCTACACCTTC. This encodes CASSVLAGQGFDGYTF.